These T cell receptor beta chains were read from a single sample in a study of blood T cell repertoires in COVID-19. Method: immunoSEQ multiplex PCR; TCRdb's copy keeps in-frame clones and lacks some. The sample lists over 200,000 clones, more than 80% occurring once. Sequencing was done on a sample of PBMCs or T cells enriched from blood (not recorded which). Source of these receptors: a man aged 55 to 69 who had recovered from COVID-19. Each CDR3 is given with its conserved first and last residue. A D gene is named only where the DNA matches it firmly. A clone size is listed for some rows: how often the clone was seen (once, few, many), or a class if it is expanded.

clone size | J gene | V gene | D gene | CDR3 length | CDR3 protein | CDR3 DNA
- | TRBJ2-3 | TRBV7-9 | TRBD2 | 14 | CASSQGLHADTQYF | TGTGCCAGCAGCCAGGGACTACACGCAGATACGCAGTATTTT
- | TRBJ1-4 | TRBV4-3 | - | 15 | CASSQDRVPNEKLFF | TGCGCCAGCAGCCAAGACAGGGTGCCTAATGAAAAACTGTTTTTT
- | TRBJ1-1 | TRBV12-3/TRBV12-4 | - | 13 | CASSPPGMFVSFF | TGTGCCAGCAGTCCTCCAGGGATGTTTGTGTCTTTCTTT
once | TRBJ1-2 | TRBV18 | - | 15 | CASSPDLTAPYGYTF | TGTGCCAGCTCACCAGATCTGACAGCGCCCTATGGCTACACCTTC
- | TRBJ1-5 | TRBV19 | TRBD1 | 17 | CASHNPGQGADDQPQHF | TGTGCCAGTCACAATCCGGGACAGGGGGCTGACGATCAGCCCCAGCATTTT
once | TRBJ2-2 | TRBV4-1 | - | 15 | CASSQDSQGRGELFF | TGCGCCAGCAGCCAAGATTCCCAGGGGAGAGGGGAGCTGTTTTTT
- | TRBJ1-1 | TRBV27 | TRBD1 | 16 | CASSVGQGLVATEAFF | TGTGCCAGCAGTGTAGGACAGGGTCTAGTTGCAACTGAAGCTTTCTTT
- | TRBJ1-5 | TRBV19 | TRBD1 | 15 | CATTDHGQVNQPQHF | TGTGCCACCACTGACCATGGACAGGTTAATCAGCCCCAGCATTTT
- | TRBJ2-7 | TRBV20-1 | - | 11 | CSARRAYEQYF | TGCAGTGCTAGACGAGCCTACGAGCAGTACTTC
- | TRBJ2-5 | TRBV29-1 | - | 15 | CSVQLLNRDQETQYF | TGCAGCGTTCAGCTCCTCAATCGGGACCAAGAGACCCAGTACTTC
few | TRBJ2-1 | TRBV19 | TRBD1 | 17 | CASSIRTGMPSYNEQFF | TGTGCCAGTAGTATACGGACAGGGATGCCCTCCTACAATGAGCAGTTCTTC
- | TRBJ2-7 | TRBV7-6 | TRBD1 | 15 | CASSLGTGESHEQYF | TGTGCCAGCAGCTTAGGGACAGGGGAATCCCACGAGCAGTACTTC
- | TRBJ2-7 | TRBV19 | TRBD2 | 16 | CASSIDLAGGPSEQYF | TGTGCCAGTAGTATAGATCTAGCGGGGGGGCCGAGCGAGCAGTACTTC
- | TRBJ2-1 | TRBV5-1 | - | 12 | CASSLVGDEQFF | TGCGCCAGCAGCTTGGTAGGGGATGAGCAGTTCTTC
- | TRBJ1-1 | TRBV11-3 | - | 13 | CASSLERNTEAFF | TGTGCCAGCTCTTTGGAGCGGAACACTGAAGCTTTCTTT
- | TRBJ2-7 | TRBV25-1 | TRBD2 | 14 | CASSERDYSYEQYF | TGTGCCAGCAGTGAGAGGGACTACTCCTACGAGCAGTACTTC
- | TRBJ1-5 | TRBV6-2/TRBV6-3 | TRBD1 | 14 | CASSSTGTGQPQHF | TGTGCCAGCAGTTCGACAGGGACCGGTCAGCCCCAGCATTTT
once | TRBJ1-1 | TRBV14 | - | 13 | CASRQTVNTEAFF | TGTGCCAGCAGGCAGACAGTGAACACTGAAGCTTTCTTT
- | TRBJ1-2 | TRBV5-4 | - | 13 | CASSLGQEYGYTF | TGTGCCAGCAGCTTGGGACAGGAATATGGCTACACCTTC
- | TRBJ1-6 | TRBV19 | - | 17 | CASKAPSDSILGSPLHF | TGTGCCAGCAAGGCCCCATCGGACAGCATCCTAGGGTCACCCCTCCACTTT
few | TRBJ1-2 | TRBV24-1 | TRBD1 | 14 | CATSDRTGGYGYTF | TGTGCCACCAGTGATAGGACAGGGGGCTATGGCTACACCTTC
- | TRBJ2-1 | TRBV5-1 | TRBD2 | 16 | CASRVGSGGIYNEQFF | TGCGCCAGCAGGGTCGGAAGCGGGGGAATCTACAATGAGCAGTTCTTC
- | TRBJ2-6 | TRBV10-3 | TRBD2 | 17 | CAISEGGGLTGANVLTF | TGTGCCATCAGTGAGGGGGGGGGTTTAACTGGGGCCAACGTCCTGACTTTC
- | TRBJ1-1 | TRBV18 | - | 14 | CASSPRQGTTEAFF | TGTGCCAGCTCACCACGCCAGGGCACCACTGAAGCTTTCTTT
- | TRBJ1-4 | TRBV18 | - | 13 | CASSPRTGEKLFF | TGTGCCAGCTCACCCCGGACGGGGGAAAAACTGTTTTTT
- | TRBJ2-1 | TRBV11-2 | TRBD1 | 16 | CASSQIQGKGHNEQFF | TGTGCCAGCAGTCAAATACAGGGGAAGGGACACAATGAGCAGTTCTTC
- | TRBJ1-2 | TRBV6-4 | - | 13 | CASSGIGDYGYTF | TGTGCCAGCAGTGGTATAGGAGACTATGGCTACACCTTC
- | TRBJ1-1 | TRBV19 | TRBD1 | 18 | CASSISRTGWGMNTEAFF | TGTGCCAGTAGTATCAGTAGGACAGGGTGGGGTATGAACACTGAAGCTTTCTTT
- | TRBJ1-1 | TRBV11-3 | - | 13 | CASSLGQITEAFF | TGTGCCAGCAGCTTGGGACAAATCACTGAAGCTTTCTTT
once | TRBJ2-5 | TRBV5-1 | TRBD2 | 16 | CASSLEAGGHQETQYF | TGCGCCAGCAGCTTGGAGGCGGGGGGGCACCAAGAGACCCAGTACTTC
- | TRBJ1-5 | TRBV7-2 | - | 17 | CASSLAGDFRDYQPQHF | TGTGCCAGCAGCTTAGCCGGGGATTTCAGGGACTATCAGCCCCAGCATTTT
once | TRBJ2-5 | TRBV7-8 | TRBD1 | 16 | CASSPRTGLYLETQYF | TGTGCCAGCAGCCCTCGGACAGGGTTGTACTTGGAGACCCAGTACTTC
- | TRBJ2-1 | TRBV18 | - | 16 | CASSPPWAPSYNEQFF | TGTGCCAGCTCACCACCTTGGGCCCCCTCCTACAATGAGCAGTTCTTC
- | TRBJ2-1 | TRBV7-2 | - | 15 | CASSLRPTSSVEQFF | TGTGCCAGCAGCTTACGACCGACTAGTTCGGTTGAGCAGTTCTTC
- | TRBJ1-2 | TRBV5-1 | - | 13 | CASSLDGDSGYTF | TGCGCCAGCAGCTTGGATGGGGACTCTGGCTACACCTTC
- | TRBJ2-1 | TRBV2 | - | 14 | CASRQANSYNEQFF | TGTGCCAGCAGACAGGCGAATTCCTACAATGAGCAGTTCTTC
once | TRBJ2-2 | TRBV10-2 | TRBD1 | 14 | CASRTQGATGELFF | TGCGCCAGCAGAACACAGGGGGCCACCGGGGAGCTGTTTTTT
few | TRBJ2-5 | TRBV25-1 | - | 13 | CASSDQGRETQYF | TGTGCCAGCAGTGATCAGGGGCGGGAGACCCAGTACTTC
once | TRBJ2-3 | TRBV5-1 | - | 15 | CASSLVPGSTDTQYF | TGCGCCAGCAGCTTGGTGCCGGGAAGCACAGATACGCAGTATTTT
- | TRBJ1-6 | TRBV6-5 | - | 12 | CASSQGLSPLHF | TGTGCCAGCAGTCAGGGGTTGTCACCCCTCCACTTT
- | TRBJ1-2 | TRBV3-1/TRBV3-2 | TRBD1 | 16 | CASSQERRTGLYGYTF | TGTGCCAGCAGCCAAGAAAGGAGGACAGGACTCTATGGCTACACCTTC
once | TRBJ1-3 | TRBV11-2 | - | 15 | CASSEPGAAGNTIYF | TGTGCCAGCAGCGAACCAGGGGCCGCTGGAAACACCATATATTTT
- | TRBJ1-1 | TRBV5-1 | TRBD1 | 14 | CASTLTGGGTEAFF | TGCGCCAGCACCCTGACAGGGGGCGGCACTGAAGCTTTCTTT
- | TRBJ2-1 | TRBV18 | TRBD1 | 16 | CASSPQGQGSYNEQFF | TGTGCCAGCTCACCACAGGGACAGGGGTCCTACAATGAGCAGTTCTTC
- | TRBJ1-1 | TRBV5-5 | - | 14 | CASSPREANTEAFF | TGTGCCAGCAGCCCCAGGGAGGCGAACACTGAAGCTTTCTTT
- | TRBJ1-1 | TRBV11-2 | - | 12 | CASSSLSTEAFF | TGTGCCAGCAGCTCCCTTTCGACTGAAGCTTTCTTT
- | TRBJ2-3 | TRBV10-3 | TRBD2 | 14 | CAISDSGGTDTQYF | TGTGCCATCAGCGATAGCGGGGGCACAGATACGCAGTATTTT
- | TRBJ1-3 | TRBV19 | - | 13 | CASSMGGTDTIYF | TGTGCCAGTAGCATGGGGGGGACGGACACCATATATTTT
- | TRBJ1-1 | TRBV6-5 | - | 15 | CASSYSGQGNTEAFF | TGTGCCAGCAGTTACTCAGGGCAGGGGAACACTGAAGCTTTCTTT
- | TRBJ1-3 | TRBV18 | TRBD1 | 16 | CASSPPDRVSGNTIYF | TGTGCCAGCTCACCACCGGACAGGGTGTCTGGAAACACCATATATTTT
- | TRBJ1-3 | TRBV30 | - | 16 | CAWSVGSGSSGNTIYF | TGTGCCTGGAGTGTAGGTTCGGGAAGCTCTGGAAACACCATATATTTT
- | TRBJ1-6 | TRBV5-1 | TRBD1 | 15 | CASSLGGDSYSPLHF | TGCGCCAGCAGCTTGGGGGGGGACAGTTATTCACCCCTCCACTTT
- | TRBJ1-2 | TRBV5-6 | TRBD1 | 14 | CASSLRQGTSGYTF | TGTGCCAGCAGCTTGCGACAGGGGACGAGCGGCTACACCTTC
- | TRBJ2-1 | TRBV21-1 | - | 12 | CASSKRQTKQFF | TGTGCCAGCAGCAAACGACAAACCAAGCAGTTCTTC
- | TRBJ2-2 | TRBV15 | - | 17 | CATSRGIGGTFTGELFF | TGTGCCACCAGCAGAGGAATCGGAGGGACGTTCACCGGGGAGCTGTTTTTT
- | TRBJ1-1 | TRBV28 | - | 15 | CASSLPTAGNTEAFF | TGTGCCAGCAGTTTACCAACGGCAGGGAACACTGAAGCTTTCTTT
- | TRBJ2-7 | TRBV18 | TRBD1 | 15 | CASSLERGRRDEQYF | TGTGCCAGCTCACTCGAAAGGGGGCGCAGGGACGAGCAGTACTTC
- | TRBJ2-1 | TRBV19 | TRBD2 | 15 | CASSQASGGYNEQFF | TGTGCCAGTAGTCAGGCTAGCGGGGGATACAATGAGCAGTTCTTC
once | TRBJ2-3 | TRBV29-1 | - | 14 | CSVYSSRVADTQYF | TGCAGCGTTTATAGTAGCAGGGTGGCAGATACGCAGTATTTT
few | TRBJ1-5 | TRBV5-1 | TRBD1 | 13 | CASSSGTGQPQHF | TGCGCCAGCAGCTCCGGGACAGGCCAGCCCCAGCATTTT